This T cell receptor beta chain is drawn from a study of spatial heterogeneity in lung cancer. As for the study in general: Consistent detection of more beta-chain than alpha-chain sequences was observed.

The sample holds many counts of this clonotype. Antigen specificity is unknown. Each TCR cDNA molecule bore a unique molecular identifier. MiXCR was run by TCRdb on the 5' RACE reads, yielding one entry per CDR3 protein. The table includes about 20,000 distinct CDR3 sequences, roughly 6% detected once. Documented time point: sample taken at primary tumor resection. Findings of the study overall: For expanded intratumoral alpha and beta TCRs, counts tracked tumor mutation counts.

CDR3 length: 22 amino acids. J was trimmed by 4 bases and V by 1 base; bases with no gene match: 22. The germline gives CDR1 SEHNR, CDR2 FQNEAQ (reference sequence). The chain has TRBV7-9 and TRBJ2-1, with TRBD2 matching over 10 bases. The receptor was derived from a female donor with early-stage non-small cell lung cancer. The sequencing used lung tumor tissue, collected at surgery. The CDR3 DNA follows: TGTGCCAGCAGCTTAGGTCCCTCGGAGCAAAGCAAGCGGGAGGGGAGGTACAATGAGCAGTTCTTC. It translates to CASSLGPSEQSKREGRYNEQFF.